This TCR beta chain was identified in a study of blood T cell dynamics during melanoma immunotherapy. Per the germline V gene, CDR1 is KGHSH and CDR2 is LQKENI. With 2 bases clipped from V and 7 bases from J, the junction kept 11 bases outside the gene matches. The length of the CDR3 is 17 residues. Sequenced by immunoSEQ multiplex PCR; TCRdb stores in-frame clones only, minus some. The sample contains some 20,000 clones, nearly 90% of which appear only once. Time point indicated: week 3, after first cycle of checkpoint inhibitor. One draw preceded checkpoint blockade; another followed its first cycle at week 3.

The sample was blood, taken from a patient treated with checkpoint blockade. The chain links TRBV18 to TRBJ2-7, with 13 positions matching TRBD2. The sequence derives from a human donor with melanoma. The CDR3 sequence is CASSPRPGLAGAGEQYF. DNA of the CDR3: TGTGCCAGCTCACCAAGACCCGGACTAGCGGGAGCTGGAGAGCAGTACTTC.